This entry lists 30 T cell receptor beta chains sequenced from one sample in a study of blood T cell repertoires in COVID-19. Some clones are missing from TCRdb's copy, which holds only in-frame ones; the method was immunoSEQ multiplex PCR. In the table there are approximately 170,000 clones, approximately 84% of which are singletons. The sample was peripheral blood. These receptors were taken from a man aged 35 to 55 who had recovered from COVID-19.

The chain links TRBV20-1 to TRBJ2-3; D perhaps matches TRBD2 (6 bases). This CDR3 is 11 amino acids long. With 3 bases removed from V and 10 bases from J, the gap between germline ends came to 11 bases. Germline V CDR1 and CDR2: DFQATT, SNEGSKA (reference sequence). This CDR3 reads CSASSTSSQYF. DNA of the CDR3: TGCAGTGCTAGCTCGACTAGTTCGCAGTATTTT.

The chain uses TRBV4-3 and TRBJ2-7, with 7 bases fitting TRBD2. CDR3 length: 13 amino acids. The J segment lost 4 bases and the V segment lost 4 bases, leaving 4 bases of the junction unmatched. Germline loops: CDR1 LGHNA, CDR2 YSLEER. The CDR3 here is CASSLWEGYEQYF. In DNA form, the CDR3 reads TGCGCCAGCAGCCTATGGGAGGGTTACGAGCAGTACTTC.

The chain couples TRBV6-4 to TRBJ2-1, with 11 bases lining up with TRBD1. The CDR3 runs 15 residues. Germline V gene data show CDR1 as MRHNA and CDR2 as SNTAGT. V shed 10 bases, J shed 6 bases, and the junction held 11 bases outside the gene matches. The chain's CDR3 is CATPGGQGEGNEQFF. CDR3 coding DNA: TGTGCCACCCCCGGGGGACAGGGGGAGGGCAATGAGCAGTTCTTC.

DNA of the CDR3: TGTGCCAGCAGCTGGGGCATCAAGACCCAGTACTTC. Encoded protein: CASSWGIKTQYF. J is TRBJ2-5 and V is TRBV7-2; a weak D match, TRBD1 (5 bases). Germline CDR1 reads SGHTA; CDR2 reads FQGNSA. There are 12 residues in the CDR3. V was clipped by 4 bases and J by 6 bases, with 9 bases between them.

This clone was seen a handful of times. The DNA of the CDR3 is TGTGCCAGCAGCCAAGTTCGGACAGCCGATTTCTATGGCTACACCTTC. It encodes CASSQVRTADFYGYTF. The V call is TRBV3-1 (or the pseudogene TRBV3-2), the J call TRBJ1-2, with TRBD1 as a possible D gene (6 bases). Germline V gene data show CDR1 as LGHDT and CDR2 as YNNKEL (reference sequence). The CDR3 spans 16 residues. V was shortened by 1 base and J by 4 bases, with 16 bases between the two germline ends.

The chain recombines TRBV6-2 or TRBV6-3 with TRBJ2-2, with TRBD2 identical over 9 bases. The CDR3 contains 17 residues. Germline CDR1 is MNHEY and CDR2 is SVGEGT. V shed 2 bases, J shed 1 base, and the junction held 5 bases outside the gene matches. This chain's CDR3 is CASSYPSGGLNTGELFF. The CDR3 DNA reads as TGTGCCAGCAGTTACCCCAGCGGGGGGCTGAACACCGGGGAGCTGTTTTTT.

The gene calls are TRBV5-4 and TRBJ1-2; 9 nucleotides agree with TRBD1. This CDR3 is 13 amino acids long. CDR1 and CDR2 (germline): SGHNT, YYREEE (reference sequence). Trimming cost V 6 bases and J 5 bases; bases outside gene matches: 5. The DNA for the CDR3 is TGTGCCAGCAACACAGACAGGGGGTATGGCTACACCTTC. This translates into CASNTDRGYGYTF. The full variable domain, in which reference TRBV5-4 and TRBJ1-2 provide the parts outside the CDR3, is ETGVTQSPTHLIKTRGQQVTLRCSSQSGHNTVSWYQQALGQGPQFIFQYYREEENGRGNFPPRFSGLQFPNYSSELNVNALELDDSALYLCASNTDRGYGYTFGSGTRLTVV.

CDR3 DNA sequence: TGTGCTAGTGGTTTGAGGGGACTCACCGGGGAGCTGTTTTTT. Protein sequence: CASGLRGLTGELFF. The chain joins TRBV12-5 to TRBJ2-2, with a tentative D call TRBD2 (6 bases). Germline CDR1 reads LGHNT; CDR2 reads FRNRAP. This CDR3 contains 14 residues. The V end was cut by 2 bases, the J end by 4 bases, with 8 bases between.

This chain links TRBV5-4 with TRBJ1-1; 7 nucleotides match TRBD1. The germline CDR1 and CDR2 sequences are SGHNT and YYREEE (reference sequence). The CDR3 has 13 residues. V lost 0 bases and J lost 7; bases outside the gene matches: 3. The CDR3 DNA is TGTGCCAGCAGCTTGGACAGGGGAAATGAAGCTTTCTTT. It yields the protein CASSLDRGNEAFF.

The gene calls are TRBV7-2 and TRBJ2-6; D is unclear. Germline V gives CDR1 SGHTA, CDR2 FQGNSA. V was trimmed by 3 bases and J by 0 bases, leaving 6 bases between them. The CDR3 runs 15 residues. Written as DNA, the CDR3 is TGTGCCAGCAGCTTTACTGTCTCTGGGGCCAACGTCCTGACTTTC. The encoded protein is CASSFTVSGANVLTF.

The chain combines TRBV5-1 with TRBJ2-2; D is possibly TRBD2 (5 bases). This CDR3 has 15 residues. V lost 6 bases, J lost 2 bases, and 14 bases lay in between. From germline, CDR1 is SGHRS and CDR2 YFSETQ. The CDR3 region is CASTALATNTGELFF. The CDR3 region has the DNA TGCGCCAGCACTGCCTTAGCGACTAACACCGGGGAGCTGTTTTTT.

The chain recombines TRBV11-2 with TRBJ2-3; no definite D call. There are 14 residues in the CDR3. V dropped 1 base and J dropped 5 bases, with 10 bases sitting between them. CDR1 is SGHAT, CDR2 FQNNGV, per germline. CDR3 sequence (DNA): TGTGCCAGCAGCTTAGGCGCCCAAGTAGATACGCAGTATTTT. Translated: CASSLGAQVDTQYF.

A single count supports this clone. The chain has TRBV6-1 and TRBJ2-2; maybe TRBD2 (6 bases). The CDR3 totals 16 residues. V lost 2 bases and J 2 bases, leaving 12 bases between the germline ends. From germline, CDR1 is MNHNS and CDR2 SASEGT. CDR3 nucleotides: TGTGCCAGCAGTGAACGGGGGACTGTTAACACCGGGGAGCTGTTTTTT. Protein product: CASSERGTVNTGELFF.

This chain uses TRBV4-3 with TRBJ1-1, with TRBD1 identical over 9 bases. V gave up 0 bases and J gave up 11 bases; unmatched junction bases: 7. Germline V gene lookup returns CDR1 LGHNA and CDR2 YSLEER. The CDR3 totals 14 residues. The CDR3 loop is CASSQDGGTGHAFF. The CDR3 DNA is TGCGCCAGCAGCCAAGATGGAGGGACAGGGCATGCTTTCTTT.

The chain has TRBV11-2 and TRBJ2-5, with TRBD2 matching 8 bases. The CDR3 runs 15 residues. Germline CDR1 is SGHAT and CDR2 is FQNNGV. Trimming at V came to 5 bases and at J to 5 bases, leaving 10 bases not matched to a gene. The CDR3 reads CASSHGGREGETQYF. Written as DNA, the CDR3 is TGTGCCAGCAGCCACGGCGGACGGGAGGGGGAGACCCAGTACTTC.

This clone appeared a few times. The rearrangement links TRBV5-8 to TRBJ2-6; D is undetermined. V gave up 3 bases and J gave up 1 base, with 14 bases separating them. Germline V gene lookup returns CDR1 SGHTS and CDR2 YDEGEE. The CDR3 spans 17 residues. In DNA, the CDR3 is TGTGCCAGCAGCTCGCCCCTAGAGCAATCTGGGGCCAACGTCCTGACTTTC. It translates to CASSSPLEQSGANVLTF.

This clone has ten or more counts. The chain links TRBV5-6 to TRBJ2-3; 10 bases match TRBD2. The V segment lost 4 bases and the J segment 6 bases; nucleotides outside the gene matches: 8. CDR3 length: 15 residues. Germline CDR1 and CDR2: SGHDT and YYEEEE. DNA for the CDR3: TGTGCCAGCAGCCTCCCTAGCGGGAGTGTTGATACGCAGTATTTT. Translating gives CASSLPSGSVDTQYF.

The chain recombines TRBV27 with TRBJ2-1, with TRBD2 identical over 12 bases. The CDR3 has 17 residues. The V and J ends lost 7 bases and 0 bases, in that order; junction bases with no gene match: 7. The germline CDR1 and CDR2 sequences are MNHEY and SMNVEV (reference sequence). CDR3: CASNFRTSGNSYNEQFF. In DNA, the CDR3 is TGTGCCAGCAATTTCCGGACTAGCGGGAACTCCTACAATGAGCAGTTCTTC.

The chain has TRBV5-4 and TRBJ2-7; 8 bases are a match to TRBD1. The CDR3 length is 14 residues. Germline loops: CDR1 SGHNT, CDR2 YYREEE (reference sequence). V shed 4 bases and J 3 bases; nucleotides not matched to a gene: 6. The CDR3 DNA sequence: TGTGCCAGCAGCCACGACAGGGGACGCTACGAGCAGTACTTC. This translates into CASSHDRGRYEQYF.

The chain has TRBV13 and TRBJ2-7; D might be TRBD1 (5 bases). Germline-derived CDR1 and CDR2 are PRHDT and FYEKMQ (reference sequence). The CDR3 length is 15 residues. Between the trimmed V and J ends, which lost 2 bases and 0 bases, there was a span of 11 bases. The CDR3 reads CASSLRQGNSYEQYF. CDR3 in DNA: TGTGCCAGCAGCTTACGGCAGGGAAACTCCTACGAGCAGTACTTC.

The V and J genes are TRBV11-2 and TRBJ1-1; D ambiguous. In germline, CDR1 is SGHAT, CDR2 FQNNGV. The germline V and J ends were trimmed by 2 bases and 4 bases, with 11 bases remaining between them. The CDR3 totals 14 residues. CDR3: CASSLTVVSTEAFF. CDR3 nucleotides: TGTGCCAGCAGCTTAACGGTGGTAAGCACTGAAGCTTTCTTT.

The rearrangement links TRBV6-5 to TRBJ2-2; tentatively, D is TRBD2 (5 bases). This CDR3 is built from 14 residues. From germline, CDR1 is MNHEY and CDR2 SVGAGI. The ends were cut back, 7 bases at V and 7 bases at J, with 16 bases in the middle. The CDR3 is CASKSDYFFGELFF. CDR3 in DNA: TGTGCCAGCAAGAGTGACTACTTTTTCGGGGAGCTGTTTTTT.

Only one count was recorded for this clone. The chain recombines TRBV10-3 with TRBJ2-5; D remains unclear. Germline assignment: CDR1 ENHRY and CDR2 SYGVKD. Trimming pared 4 bases from V and 1 base from J, leaving 4 bases between. The CDR3 has 12 amino acids. In DNA, the CDR3 is TGTGCCATCAGTGCAGGCCAAGAGACCCAGTACTTC. Translation: CAISAGQETQYF.

The chain couples TRBV7-2 to TRBJ2-1; 8 bases line up with TRBD2. The CDR3 totals 15 residues. Germline CDR1 and CDR2: SGHTA and FQGNSA. The V and J ends lost 4 bases and 9 bases, in that order; junction bases with no gene match: 11. As DNA, the CDR3 is TGTGCCAGCAGCTGGGGACTCCCGGGGGGGCCTGAGCAGTTCTTC. Translation gives CASSWGLPGGPEQFF.

V usage is TRBV5-6 and J usage is TRBJ2-7; TRBD1 matches at 7 bases. The ends lost 0 bases at V and 1 base at J; junction bases unmatched: 1. CDR1 and CDR2 (germline): SGHDT, YYEEEE. This CDR3 has 14 amino acids. CDR3 in amino acids: CASSLAGGSYEQYF. The CDR3 DNA follows: TGTGCCAGCAGCTTGGCAGGGGGATCCTACGAGCAGTACTTC. The variable domain in full, completed from reference TRBV5-6 and TRBJ2-7, reads DAGVTQSPTHLIKTRGQQVTLRCSPKSGHDTVSWYQQALGQGPQFIFQYYEEEERQRGNFPDRFSGHQFPNYSSELNVNALLLGDSALYLCASSLAGGSYEQYFGPGTRLTVT.

A few counts support this clone. This chain uses TRBV7-6 with TRBJ2-3; D might be TRBD1 (6 bases). This CDR3 has 14 amino acids. Germline assignment: CDR1 SGHVS and CDR2 FNYEAQ. V dropped 3 bases and J dropped 2 bases, with 9 bases sitting between them. CDR3 in amino acids: CASSLGANTDTQYF. The CDR3 region has the DNA TGTGCCAGCAGCTTGGGGGCCAACACAGATACGCAGTATTTT.

V is TRBV6-1 and J is TRBJ2-1, with TRBD2 identical over 7 bases. After removal of 2 bases from V and 7 bases from J, the junction contained 5 bases not matched to a gene. The CDR3 is 14 residues long. The V gene's germline CDR1 is MNHNS and CDR2 SASEGT. This CDR3 is CASSEWGGENEQFF. CDR3 coding DNA: TGTGCCAGCAGTGAATGGGGAGGGGAGAATGAGCAGTTCTTC.

The rearrangement links TRBV7-9 to TRBJ2-7; 7 nucleotides agree with TRBD1. Looked up from germline, CDR1 is SEHNR and CDR2 is FQNEAQ (reference sequence). Unmatched junction bases numbered 7, after V lost 2 bases and J lost 0 bases. The CDR3 runs 16 residues. The CDR3 bases are TGTGCCAGCAGCTTAAAACCCCGGGACAGCTCCTACGAGCAGTACTTC. This gives the protein CASSLKPRDSSYEQYF.

This clone showed up just once. J is TRBJ2-2 and V is TRBV28; TRBD2 aligns across 10 bases. Germline CDR1 MDHEN, CDR2 SYDVKM. The CDR3 runs to 17 residues. Trimming removed 1 base from V and 5 bases from J; junction bases left unmatched: 7. The CDR3 spells CASSLSVLAGVTGELFF. The DNA for the CDR3 is TGTGCCAGCAGTTTATCAGTGCTAGCGGGAGTTACCGGGGAGCTGTTTTTT.

This clone was counted between two and nine times. The chain uses TRBV25-1 and TRBJ1-3, with D possibly being TRBD1 (5 bases). The CDR3 covers 15 residues. Germline CDR1 reads MGHDK; CDR2 reads SYGVNS. V shed 7 bases and J shed 4 bases, with 17 bases lying between them. The CDR3: CASTLGGTRGNTIYF. In DNA, the CDR3 is TGTGCCAGCACCTTGGGGGGGACCAGAGGAAACACCATATATTTT.